The 22 T cell receptor beta chains listed next were all sequenced from one sample in a study of blood T cell repertoires in COVID-19. Assay used: immunoSEQ multiplex PCR; TCRdb lists only in-frame clones, some missing. The sample includes some 120,000 clones, more than 70% of them seen just once. The sequencing sample was made of peripheral blood. The receptors shown here come from a woman in her thirties who had recovered from COVID-19.

V and J are TRBV7-2 and TRBJ1-4; TRBD1 matches 7 bases. Germline V gives CDR1 SGHTA, CDR2 FQGNSA. J gave up 7 bases and V 1 base, and 3 bases lay outside the gene matches. The CDR3 is made up of 14 amino acids. The CDR3 is CASSLGGGSEKLFF. The CDR3 DNA is TGTGCCAGCAGCTTAGGAGGGGGCAGTGAAAAACTGTTTTTT.

The genes are TRBV7-3 and TRBJ1-2; possibly TRBD1 for D (6 bases). Between the trimmed V and J ends, which lost 5 bases and 8 bases, there was a span of 15 bases. The length of the CDR3 is 13 residues. Per germline, CDR1 SGHTA and CDR2 FQGTGA. The CDR3 DNA reads TGTGCCAGCAGCCCTAACTCAGGGGACGGCTACACCTTC. Its protein is CASSPNSGDGYTF.

V is TRBV7-6 and J is TRBJ1-5; D is unresolved. V lost 1 base and J lost 5, with 6 bases in between. The germline CDR1 and CDR2 sequences are SGHVS and FNYEAQ. The CDR3 runs 13 residues. Written as DNA, the CDR3 is TGTGCCAGCAGCTTAGGCGCGGATCAGCCCCAGCATTTT. This codes for CASSLGADQPQHF.

The chain joins TRBV15 to TRBJ1-1; no firm D call. In germline, CDR1 is LNHNV, CDR2 YYDKDF (reference sequence). V dropped 0 bases and J dropped 3 bases, with 14 bases sitting between them. The length of the CDR3 is 16 residues. This CDR3 reads CATSRDRRERHTEAFF. The DNA for the CDR3 is TGTGCCACCAGCAGAGATCGAAGGGAGAGGCACACTGAAGCTTTCTTT. Based on the CDR3 plus reference TRBV15 and TRBJ1-1, the full variable domain is DAMVIQNPRYQVTQFGKPVTLSCSQTLNHNVMYWYQQKSSQAPKLLFHYYDKDFNNEADTPDNFQSRRPNTSFCFLDIRSPGLGDTAMYLCATSRDRRERHTEAFFGQGTRLTVV.

This clone has more than one count but fewer than ten. This rearrangement joins TRBV5-1 to TRBJ1-3, with D perhaps TRBD1 (5 bases). V lost 3 bases and J lost 0, with 13 bases in between. The CDR3 totals 16 residues. Germline CDR1 and CDR2: SGHRS and YFSETQ. The CDR3 DNA sequence: TGCGCCAGCAGCTCCCAAACAGGAGACTCTGGAAACACCATATATTTT. This gives the protein CASSSQTGDSGNTIYF.

This chain joins TRBV29-1 and TRBJ2-7; maybe TRBD1 (6 bases). The CDR3 runs to 14 residues. Trimming removed 3 bases at V and 3 bases at J, with 15 bases between. In germline, CDR1 is SQVTM, CDR2 ANQGSEA. This chain's CDR3 is CSVDSGGAGYEQYF. CDR3 sequence (DNA): TGCAGCGTTGACTCTGGGGGCGCCGGCTACGAGCAGTACTTC.

The CDR3 loop reads CASSSRSGGDADTQYF. CDR3 DNA sequence: TGTGCCAGCAGCTCACGCAGCGGGGGGGACGCAGATACGCAGTATTTT. The V call is TRBV5-4, the J call TRBJ2-3, with 10 bases lining up with TRBD2. Per germline, CDR1 SGHNT and CDR2 YYREEE (reference sequence). V gave up 3 bases and J gave up 4 bases; unmatched junction bases: 8. The CDR3 length is 16 residues.

This clone was detected once. The chain has TRBV7-9 and TRBJ1-1, with D unclear. In germline, CDR1 is SEHNR, CDR2 FQNEAQ (reference sequence). V shed 3 bases and J shed 1 base, with 12 bases lying between them. This CDR3 contains 15 residues. CDR3 coding DNA: TGTGCCAGCAGCTTCGGAGAGATTAGGAACACTGAAGCTTTCTTT. Its protein is CASSFGEIRNTEAFF.

The rearrangement links TRBV12-5 to TRBJ1-6; D is perhaps TRBD1 (5 bases). V lost 0 bases and J 9 bases, leaving 9 bases between the germline ends. This CDR3 region has 14 residues. Germline V gene sequence: CDR1 LGHNT, CDR2 FRNRAP. The CDR3: CASGLVPRGSPLHF. CDR3 nucleotide sequence: TGTGCTAGTGGTTTGGTACCAAGGGGTTCACCCCTCCACTTT.

The V and J genes are TRBV7-2 and TRBJ1-2; D perhaps matches TRBD1 (5 bases). Trimming removed 2 bases from V and 8 bases from J, with 27 bases in between. CDR3 length: 18 amino acids. CDR1 is SGHTA and CDR2 is FQGNSA in the germline V gene. The CDR3: CASSLNGAGASIFGGYTF. CDR3 DNA sequence: TGTGCCAGCAGCTTAAATGGCGCTGGGGCATCAATCTTTGGGGGCTACACCTTC.

V usage is TRBV15 and J usage is TRBJ1-5; no clear D gene. Trimming pared 0 bases from V and 1 base from J, leaving 13 bases between. The CDR3 runs to 17 residues. Germline CDR1 reads LNHNV; CDR2 reads YYDKDF (reference sequence). The CDR3 loop is CATSRDPPRGSNQPQHF. The CDR3 DNA is TGTGCCACCAGCAGAGATCCCCCCCGGGGAAGCAATCAGCCCCAGCATTTT.

V and J are TRBV7-9 and TRBJ2-1, with D uncertain. V gave up 5 bases and J gave up 2 bases, with 13 bases separating them. CDR1 is SEHNR and CDR2 is FQNEAQ in the germline V gene (reference sequence). This CDR3 is 15 amino acids long. The CDR3 region has the DNA TGTGCCAGCAGCCCGGGTAGTCCCCCCTACAATGAGCAGTTCTTC. Translated, it gives CASSPGSPPYNEQFF.

Only a few counts were recorded for this clone. This chain connects TRBV2 to TRBJ1-1, with a possible D match to TRBD1 (6 bases). V lost 7 bases and J lost 0, with 12 bases in between. In germline, CDR1 is SNHLY, CDR2 FYNNEI. The CDR3 spans 14 residues. The CDR3: CASTGQTMNTEAFF. The DNA of the CDR3 is TGTGCCAGCACAGGACAGACCATGAACACTGAAGCTTTCTTT.

This clone was seen a single time. The genes are TRBV5-1 and TRBJ2-1; possible D gene TRBD2, 5 bases. The CDR3 runs to 16 residues. The V end was cut by 1 base, the J end by 0 bases, with 11 bases between. Germline CDR1 SGHRS, CDR2 YFSETQ. CDR3 sequence (DNA): TGCGCCAGCAGCTTGTTAGCGTCCAACTCCTACAATGAGCAGTTCTTC. It encodes CASSLLASNSYNEQFF.

The gene calls are TRBV3-1 (or the pseudogene TRBV3-2) and TRBJ2-7; D possibly corresponds to TRBD2 (6 bases). Germline CDR1 and CDR2: LGHDT and YNNKEL (reference sequence). The CDR3 extends over 15 amino acids. Trimming took off 6 bases at V and 0 bases at J, with 15 bases between the two ends. The CDR3 loop is CASSRGSWGSYEQYF. DNA for the CDR3: TGTGCCAGCAGTCGGGGGTCTTGGGGCTCCTACGAGCAGTACTTC.

This clone was detected once. The chain uses TRBV12-5 and TRBJ2-2; TRBD1 aligns across 7 bases. This CDR3 comprises 16 residues. Germline V gene lookup returns CDR1 LGHNT and CDR2 FRNRAP. V lost 4 bases, J lost 1 base, and 6 bases stayed unmatched. CDR3 loop: CASGSVTGMNTGELFF. The CDR3 DNA reads TGTGCTAGTGGTTCGGTGACAGGGATGAACACCGGGGAGCTGTTTTTT.

The rearrangement uses TRBV5-1 and TRBJ1-4, with 10 bases matching TRBD1. J lost 6 bases, V lost 2 bases, and 1 base had no gene match. The CDR3 is made up of 14 amino acids. Per germline, CDR1 SGHRS and CDR2 YFSETQ. The CDR3 nucleotides are TGCGCCAGCAGCTTCGGGACAGGGGATGAAAAACTGTTTTTT. The encoded protein is CASSFGTGDEKLFF.

This clone has a handful of counts. V and J are TRBV29-1 and TRBJ1-2; weak D call: TRBD1 (5 bases). Trimming left V 1 base short and J 4 bases short, with 13 bases between. Germline lookup yields CDR1 SQVTM and CDR2 ANQGSEA. The CDR3 runs 14 residues. CDR3 DNA: TGCAGCGTTGAAGTTGCTAGGGGCTTCTATGGCTACACCTTC. This sequence encodes CSVEVARGFYGYTF.

V usage is TRBV12-3 or TRBV12-4 and J usage is TRBJ2-1, with D possibly TRBD2 on 5 matching bases. V lost 3 bases and J lost 9, with 12 bases in between. The CDR3 is 13 residues long. The CDR3 DNA follows: TGTGCCAGCAGTTTGTCGCGTCTAGCTGAGCAGTTCTTC. The encoded protein is CASSLSRLAEQFF.

The chain carries TRBV6-5 and TRBJ2-3, with 7 bases that match TRBD1. The J segment lost 14 bases and the V segment lost 0 bases, leaving 11 bases of the junction unmatched. This CDR3 is built from 14 residues. CDR1 and CDR2 (germline): MNHEY, SVGAGI. Here the CDR3 DNA reads TGTGCCAGCAGTTACTCCCCCCGGGACAGCGATCTGTATTTT. This encodes CASSYSPRDSDLYF.

The chain uses TRBV18 and TRBJ2-5; maybe TRBD2 (6 bases). V was shortened by 6 bases and J by 3 bases, with 14 bases between the two germline ends. The CDR3 has 14 residues. Germline V gene data show CDR1 as KGHSH and CDR2 as LQKENI. For the CDR3, the DNA is TGTGCCAGCTCGGCGCGGGAATGGGAAGAGACCCAGTACTTC. This translates into CASSAREWEETQYF.

The rearrangement uses TRBV6-6 and TRBJ2-1, with 9 bases identical to TRBD2. The CDR3 totals 16 residues. In germline, CDR1 is MNHNY, CDR2 SVGAGI (reference sequence). Losses at the gene ends were 4 bases for V and 0 bases for J; bases not matched to a gene: 4. CDR3 residues: CASSSDSGSSYNEQFF. DNA for the CDR3: TGTGCCAGCAGTTCAGATAGCGGGAGCTCCTACAATGAGCAGTTCTTC.